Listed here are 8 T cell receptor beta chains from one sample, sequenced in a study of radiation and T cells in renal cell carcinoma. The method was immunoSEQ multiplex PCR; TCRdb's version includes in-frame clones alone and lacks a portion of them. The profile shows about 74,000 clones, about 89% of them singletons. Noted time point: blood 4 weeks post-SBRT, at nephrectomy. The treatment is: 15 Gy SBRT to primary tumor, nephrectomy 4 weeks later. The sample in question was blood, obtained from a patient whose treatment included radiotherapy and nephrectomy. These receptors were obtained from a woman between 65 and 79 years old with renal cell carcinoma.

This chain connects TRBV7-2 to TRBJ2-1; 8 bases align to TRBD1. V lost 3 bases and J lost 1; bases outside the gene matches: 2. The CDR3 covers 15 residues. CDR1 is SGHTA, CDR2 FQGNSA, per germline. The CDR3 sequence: CASSFDRGSYNEQFF. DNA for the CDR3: TGTGCCAGCAGCTTTGACAGGGGATCCTACAATGAGCAGTTCTTC.

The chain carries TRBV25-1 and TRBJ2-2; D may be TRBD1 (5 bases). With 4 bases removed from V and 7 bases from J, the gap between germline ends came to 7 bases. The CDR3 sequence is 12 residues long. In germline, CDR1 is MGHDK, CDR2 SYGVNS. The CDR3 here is CASSVGDGELFF. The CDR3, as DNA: TGTGCCAGCAGTGTAGGGGACGGGGAGCTGTTTTTT.

The CDR3 sequence: CASSKRGAVDTQYF. DNA for the CDR3: TGTGCCAGTAGTAAAAGGGGGGCCGTAGATACGCAGTATTTT. The rearrangement links TRBV19 to TRBJ2-3; D may be TRBD1 or TRBD2 (6 bases each). Germline V gives CDR1 LNHDA, CDR2 SQIVND (reference sequence). The CDR3 spans 14 residues. V lost 4 bases, J lost 5 bases, and 13 bases lay in between.

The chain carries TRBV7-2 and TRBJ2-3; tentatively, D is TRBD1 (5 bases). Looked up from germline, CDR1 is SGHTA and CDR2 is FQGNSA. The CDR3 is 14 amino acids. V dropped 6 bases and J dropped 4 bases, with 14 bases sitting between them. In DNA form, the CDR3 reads TGTGCCAGCAGTAAGGGGCGCGGTCCAGATACGCAGTATTTT. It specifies CASSKGRGPDTQYF. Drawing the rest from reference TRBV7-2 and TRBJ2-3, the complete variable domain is GAGVSQSPSNKVTEKGKDVELRCDPISGHTALYWYRQSLGQGLEFLIYFQGNSAPDKSGLPSDRFSAERTGGSVSTLTIQRTQQEDSAVYLCASSKGRGPDTQYFGPGTRLTVL.

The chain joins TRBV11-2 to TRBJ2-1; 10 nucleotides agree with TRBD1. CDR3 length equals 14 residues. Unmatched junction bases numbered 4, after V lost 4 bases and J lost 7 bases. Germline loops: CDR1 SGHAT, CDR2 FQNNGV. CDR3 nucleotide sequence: TGTGCCAGCAGCTGGGGACAGGGGAAGAATGAGCAGTTCTTC. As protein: CASSWGQGKNEQFF.

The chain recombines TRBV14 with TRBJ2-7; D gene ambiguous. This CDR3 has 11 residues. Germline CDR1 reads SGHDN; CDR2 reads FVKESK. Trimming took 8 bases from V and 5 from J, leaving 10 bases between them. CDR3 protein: CASGRRNEQYF. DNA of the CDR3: TGTGCCAGCGGAAGACGGAACGAGCAGTACTTC.

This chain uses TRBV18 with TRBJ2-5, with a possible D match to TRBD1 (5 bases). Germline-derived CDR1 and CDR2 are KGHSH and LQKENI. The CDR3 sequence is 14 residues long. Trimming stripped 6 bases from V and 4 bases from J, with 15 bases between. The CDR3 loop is CASSPGSGRETQYF. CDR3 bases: TGTGCCAGCTCCCCAGGGTCAGGGCGAGAGACCCAGTACTTC.

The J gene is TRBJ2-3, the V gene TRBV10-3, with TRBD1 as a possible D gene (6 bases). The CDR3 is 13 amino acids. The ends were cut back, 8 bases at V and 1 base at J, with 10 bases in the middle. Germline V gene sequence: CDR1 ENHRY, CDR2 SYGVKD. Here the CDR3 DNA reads TGTGCCATCGCAGGGGATCGCACAGATACGCAGTATTTT. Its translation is CAIAGDRTDTQYF.